The 2 T cell receptor beta chains given below trace back to one sample, sequenced in a study of CD8 T cells in Susac syndrome. Reverse transcription of about 0.45 to 1 ug RNA was performed with random hexamers. MiXCR was run by TCRdb on the immunoSEQ multiplex PCR reads, yielding one entry per CDR3 protein. The data contain roughly 130,000 distinct CDR3 sequences, 90% to 95% of them singletons. Specimen: CD4+ T cells from PBMCs. Receptors were obtained from a human donor in good health.

This clonotype occurred once. V and J are TRBV6-5 and TRBJ1-2; 8 bases fit TRBD1. This CDR3 is built from 12 residues. The germline V gene encodes CDR1 MNHEY and CDR2 SVGAGI. The V segment lost 6 bases and the J segment 8 bases; nucleotides outside the gene matches: 5. CDR3 region: CASSRQGRGYTF. For the CDR3, the DNA is TGTGCCAGCAGCCGACAGGGGCGAGGCTACACCTTC.

The chain combines TRBV5-1 with TRBJ2-3, with D unclear. CDR3 size: 13 residues. V was cut by 6 bases and J by 0 bases, with 8 bases left in between. The germline V gene encodes CDR1 SGHRS and CDR2 YFSETQ. DNA for the CDR3: TGCGCCAGCATGTTGGGGAGCACAGATACGCAGTATTTT. This sequence encodes CASMLGSTDTQYF.